A single sample is the source of the 10 T cell receptor beta chains below, sequenced in a study of regulatory T cells in long-lasting Graves disease. The time point denotes: newly diagnosed GD, antithyroid drugs for less than 3 months. The TCR library used RNA extracted from PBMCs. iRepertoire HTBI primers and Arm-PCR of CDR3 regions built TCR beta libraries. MiXCR, applied by TCRdb to the multiplex PCR reads, yields one record per CDR3 protein. The sample lists over 200,000 distinct CDR3 sequences, around 17% occurring once. The sequencing used peripheral blood mononuclear cells (PBMCs), collected at new diagnosis, from a patient treated with antithyroid drugs. The receptors stem from a female donor with Graves disease.

This clonotype was recorded many times. The J gene is TRBJ1-5, the V gene TRBV12-3 or TRBV12-4; D gene unclear. The CDR3 loop spans 18 amino acids. Trimming took off 6 bases at V and 4 bases at J, with 25 bases between the two ends. CDR3 DNA sequence: TGTGCCAGCAGCTCCCGTCCGAGAGGGTCCTCCTTTAATCAGCCCCAGCATTTT. Amino acids: CASSSRPRGSSFNQPQHF.

This clonotype has ten or more counts. This chain uses TRBV20-1 with TRBJ2-5, with D perhaps given as TRBD1 or TRBD2 (5 bases each). Looked up from germline, CDR1 is DFQATT and CDR2 is SNEGSKA (reference sequence). The CDR3 totals 14 residues. Trimming shortened V by 1 base and J by 5 bases, and 14 bases separated the two germline ends. The DNA for the CDR3 is TGCAGTGCTAGAGTAAATGGCGAGGGGGAGACCCAGTACTTC. This codes for CSARVNGEGETQYF.

This clonotype came up many times. CDR3 sequence: CAWSVWREGRNEQFF. The CDR3 nucleotides read TGTGCCTGGAGTGTATGGAGGGAGGGCCGCAATGAGCAGTTCTTC. This rearrangement joins TRBV30 to TRBJ2-1, with 7 bases identical to TRBD2. CDR3 size: 15 residues. Germline CDR1 GTSNPN, CDR2 SVGIG (reference sequence). With 0 bases clipped from V and 6 bases from J, the junction kept 8 bases outside the gene matches.

The V and J genes are TRBV20-1 and TRBJ2-5, with 7 bases that match TRBD2. The CDR3 contains 15 residues. Germline-derived CDR1 and CDR2 are DFQATT and SNEGSKA (reference sequence). V shed 2 bases and J 1 base; nucleotides not matched to a gene: 7. The CDR3 loop is CSARKRGVRQETQYF. The CDR3 DNA is TGCAGTGCTAGAAAGCGGGGAGTTCGCCAAGAGACCCAGTACTTC.

This clonotype has just one count. This chain links TRBV11-3 with TRBJ2-3; weak D call: TRBD2 (6 bases). The V end lost 2 bases, the J end lost 0 bases, and 12 bases lay between the germline ends. The CDR3 sequence is 16 residues long. The germline CDR1 and CDR2 sequences are SGHNT and YENEEA. The CDR3 region is CASSLWRASSTDTQYF. In nucleotides, the CDR3 is TGTGCCAGCAGCTTATGGAGGGCCTCTAGCACAGATACGCAGTATTTT.

There are a few counts of this clonotype. CDR3 DNA: TGTGCCAGCAGTACAGGGGGCGCTGGGGCCAACGTCCTGACTTTC. Translated: CASSTGGAGANVLTF. This rearrangement joins TRBV6-2 or TRBV6-3 to TRBJ2-6, with 9 bases fitting TRBD1. The V and J ends lost 5 bases and 2 bases, in that order; junction bases with no gene match: 1. CDR1 and CDR2 (germline): MNHEY, SVGEGT. The CDR3 is 15 residues long.

This clonotype was seen many times. J is TRBJ1-1 and V is TRBV27; D is perhaps TRBD1 (5 bases). Per germline, CDR1 MNHEY and CDR2 SMNVEV (reference sequence). Trimming left V 5 bases short and J 6 bases short, with 19 bases between. The CDR3 consists of 15 residues. The CDR3 sequence is CASSRSGTLGAEAFF. In DNA form, the CDR3 reads TGTGCCAGCAGTCGTTCGGGGACTCTCGGGGCTGAAGCTTTCTTT.

The chain uses TRBV19 and TRBJ2-5; no clear D. Germline CDR1 LNHDA, CDR2 SQIVND (reference sequence). This CDR3 is built from 13 residues. The V and J ends lost 0 bases and 4 bases respectively, with 6 bases between them. The CDR3 is CASSIDQLETQYF. In DNA, the CDR3 is TGTGCCAGTAGTATAGATCAGTTAGAGACCCAGTACTTC.

Many counts were recorded for this clonotype. CDR3 in amino acids: CASSFSGRAFNEQFF. DNA of the CDR3: TGTGCCAGCAGCTTTAGCGGGAGGGCCTTCAATGAGCAGTTCTTC. V usage is TRBV3-1 and J usage is TRBJ2-1; TRBD2 aligns across 11 bases. This CDR3 has 15 residues. Germline loops: CDR1 LGHDT, CDR2 YNNKEL (reference sequence). V was clipped by 5 bases and J by 6 bases; unmatched bases: 6.

The sample holds many counts of this clonotype. One end of the junction fails to match germline, which may point to a read error. The gene calls are TRBV4-3 and TRBJ2-2, with 10 bases matching TRBD2. This CDR3 spans 16 amino acids. Germline values: CDR1 LGHNA, CDR2 YSLEER. The CDR3 here is CASSHRLAGNTGELFF. The DNA of the CDR3 is TGTGCCAGCAGCCACAGACTAGCGGGGAACACCGGGGAGCTGTTTTTT.